These 19 T cell receptor beta chains were all obtained from the same sample, sequenced in a study of graft-versus-host responses after intestinal transplantation (dated by TCRdb to the early 2020s). Library preparation used the immunoSEQ multiplex PCR assay. Held by TCRdb, this immuneACCESS table contains in-frame sequences only and omits some clones. Under half of the omission traces to an unresolved V gene where checked; the cause of the rest is unknown. The sample contains some 110,000 clones, approximately 93% of them found a single time. Less than 1.5% of the sample goes to the ten largest clones. No cognate antigen is known for these TCRs. The time point label, read with the paper, signifies: cells obtained before transplantation from donor or recipient. The sequenced sample was unstimulated CD8+ T cells sorted from spleen or lymph node cells, obtained before transplant. These receptors were obtained from a human donor who was the organ donor for an intestinal transplant.

The chain links TRBV5-6 to TRBJ2-7; D is uncertain. This CDR3 is 13 amino acids long. Germline V gives CDR1 SGHDT, CDR2 YYEEEE. V lost 0 bases and J 5 bases, leaving 9 bases between the germline ends. The CDR3 region has the DNA TGTGCCAGCAGCTTGGGCGGTGTCGACGAGCAGTACTTC. This sequence encodes CASSLGGVDEQYF.

Points on this clone: The sample has other DNA sequences that encode this CDR3 too. This CDR3 reads CASSLLNEQFF. The CDR3 DNA is TGTGCCAGCAGCTTACTCAATGAGCAGTTCTTC. This chain uses TRBV7-9 with TRBJ2-1; no reliable D call. Germline V lookup: CDR1 SEHNR, CDR2 FQNEAQ (reference sequence). With 2 bases removed from V and 6 bases from J, the gap between germline ends came to 2 bases. The CDR3 has 11 residues.

The rearrangement links TRBV11-2 to TRBJ2-7; 8 nucleotides agree with TRBD2. Germline V gene lookup returns CDR1 SGHAT and CDR2 FQNNGV. This CDR3 spans 16 amino acids. The trim removed 1 base at V and 3 bases at J, leaving 8 bases unmatched. The CDR3 DNA reads TGTGCCAGCAGCTTAGGAGTTGGGACTAGTCTCTACGAGCAGTACTTC. Amino acids: CASSLGVGTSLYEQYF.

The chain employs TRBV5-6 and TRBJ2-3; TRBD1 matches at 10 bases. This CDR3 contains 19 residues. From germline, CDR1 is SGHDT and CDR2 YYEEEE. Trimming at V came to 4 bases and at J to 0 bases, leaving 14 bases not matched to a gene. Here the CDR3 reads CASSPPGQGIGLSTDTQYF. In nucleotides, the CDR3 is TGTGCCAGCAGCCCACCGGGACAGGGGATAGGACTAAGCACAGATACGCAGTATTTT. Looking up the rest from reference TRBV5-6 and TRBJ2-3 gives the full variable domain: DAGVTQSPTHLIKTRGQQVTLRCSPKSGHDTVSWYQQALGQGPQFIFQYYEEEERQRGNFPDRFSGHQFPNYSSELNVNALLLGDSALYLCASSPPGQGIGLSTDTQYFGPGTRLTVL.

The chain joins TRBV11-2 to TRBJ1-2; D may be TRBD1 (5 bases). The V gene's germline CDR1 is SGHAT and CDR2 FQNNGV. There are 12 residues in the CDR3. V lost 0 bases and J 10 bases, leaving 9 bases between the germline ends. CDR3 bases: TGTGCCAGCAGCTTAGATGGGGCCACCTACACCTTC. This gives the protein CASSLDGATYTF.

As DNA, the CDR3 is TGTGCCAGCAGCCCTTGGCGGGGGCAGGTATATGGCTACACCTTC. It is translated as CASSPWRGQVYGYTF. The chain joins TRBV9 to TRBJ1-2; a possible D gene is TRBD1 (6 bases). The CDR3 length is 15 residues. Trimming cost V 4 bases and J 5 bases, with 18 bases left between them. The germline gives CDR1 SGDLS, CDR2 YYNGEE.

This clone was observed once. One end of the junction does not line up with germline, which may come from a read error. Different DNA sequences within this sample yield the same CDR3. V and J are TRBV4-2 and TRBJ2-7, with 14 bases matching TRBD2. CDR1 is LGHNA, CDR2 YNFKEQ, per germline. The CDR3 consists of 16 residues. CDR3 loop: CASSQGTSGGSYEQYF. The CDR3 coding sequence is TGTGCCAGTAGCCAAGGGACTAGCGGGGGTTCCTACGAGCAGTACTTC.

The chain joins TRBV2 to TRBJ1-1; TRBD1 matches at 7 bases. Germline-derived CDR1 and CDR2 are SNHLY and FYNNEI. CDR3 length: 15 amino acids. V lost 4 bases to trimming and J lost 4 bases; unmatched junction nucleotides: 9. CDR3 bases: TGTGCCAGCAGTGGGTGGCAGGGGGTGGGCACTGAAGCTTTCTTT. It is translated as CASSGWQGVGTEAFF.

The V gene is TRBV27, the J gene TRBJ2-3; D unclear. V lost 5 bases and J 2 bases, leaving 20 bases between the germline ends. This CDR3 has 17 amino acids. Germline V gene sequence: CDR1 MNHEY, CDR2 SMNVEV (reference sequence). This CDR3 is CASSTRFERGSTDTQYF. The CDR3 DNA follows: TGTGCCAGCAGTACCCGCTTTGAGAGAGGCTCCACAGATACGCAGTATTTT.

This clone was seen a handful of times. The gene calls are TRBV10-3 and TRBJ1-4; D may be TRBD1 (5 bases). This CDR3 has 15 amino acids. V was cut by 2 bases and J by 8 bases, with 15 bases left in between. Germline values: CDR1 ENHRY, CDR2 SYGVKD. CDR3 bases: TGTGCCATCAGTGAGCGACAGCGCCCCGCCGAAAAACTGTTTTTT. It is translated as CAISERQRPAEKLFF.

In this sample, this clone turned up a few times. The V call is TRBV6-1, the J call TRBJ1-2; weak D call: TRBD1 (5 bases). Germline lookup yields CDR1 MNHNS and CDR2 SASEGT. V lost 0 bases and J 1 base, leaving 9 bases between the germline ends. This CDR3 spans 15 amino acids. The chain's CDR3 is CASSEAAGSNYGYTF. CDR3 DNA: TGTGCCAGCAGTGAAGCTGCAGGGAGTAACTATGGCTACACCTTC.

The chain is built from TRBV13 and TRBJ1-1, with no clear D. CDR3 length: 14 residues. Per the germline V gene, CDR1 is PRHDT and CDR2 is FYEKMQ (reference sequence). The V end lost 0 bases, the J end lost 4 bases, and 9 bases lay between the germline ends. The CDR3 region is CASSLGLEGTEAFF. The CDR3 region has the DNA TGTGCCAGCAGCTTAGGATTGGAAGGCACTGAAGCTTTCTTT.

V is TRBV2 and J is TRBJ2-7; 10 nucleotides align to TRBD2. Germline V gives CDR1 SNHLY, CDR2 FYNNEI. The CDR3 is made up of 13 amino acids. V trimming: 11 bases; J trimming: 1 base; junction bases outside the gene matches: 5. The CDR3 protein is CAGLAGGSYEQYF. The CDR3, as DNA: TGTGCCGGCTTAGCGGGAGGTTCCTACGAGCAGTACTTC.

The chain uses TRBV18 and TRBJ1-1; D is unclear. The CDR3 covers 15 residues. V lost 4 bases, J lost 0 bases, and 12 bases lay in between. Germline assignment: CDR1 KGHSH and CDR2 LQKENI. CDR3 region: CASSRWVWVNTEAFF. The CDR3 nucleotides read TGTGCCAGCTCACGGTGGGTCTGGGTGAACACTGAAGCTTTCTTT.

This clone was seen a few times. The rearrangement joins TRBV6-1 to TRBJ1-2, with TRBD1 as a possible D gene (6 bases). The CDR3 totals 15 residues. CDR1 is MNHNS, CDR2 SASEGT, per germline. Trimming cost V 1 base and J 2 bases, with 11 bases left between them. Written as DNA, the CDR3 is TGTGCCAGCAGTGAAGGGTGGGGGCCCAACTATGGCTACACCTTC. This codes for CASSEGWGPNYGYTF.

The gene calls are TRBV10-2 and TRBJ2-7; 9 bases are a match to TRBD1. The CDR3 runs to 13 residues. Per the germline V gene, CDR1 is WSHSY and CDR2 is SAAADI. V lost 6 bases and J lost 9; bases outside the gene matches: 9. The CDR3 is CASRYGTGRGQYF. As DNA, the CDR3 is TGCGCCAGCAGATATGGGACAGGGCGGGGGCAGTACTTC.

The chain carries TRBV4-3 and TRBJ2-7; 9 bases are shared with TRBD2. J was trimmed by 2 bases and V by 0 bases; bases with no gene match: 2. The CDR3 contains 15 residues. Germline V gene data show CDR1 as LGHNA and CDR2 as YSLEER. This CDR3 reads CASSQDASGAYEQYF. For the CDR3, the DNA is TGCGCCAGCAGCCAAGATGCTAGCGGGGCCTACGAGCAGTACTTC.

This chain joins TRBV5-6 and TRBJ2-7, with D hard to call. CDR1 SGHDT and CDR2 YYEEEE come from the germline V gene. The CDR3 contains 13 residues. The V end lost 3 bases, the J end lost 1 base, and 8 bases lay between the germline ends. In nucleotides, the CDR3 is TGTGCCAGCAGCTCGACCATTTCCTACGAGCAGTACTTC. Translating it yields CASSSTISYEQYF.

The chain joins TRBV4-3 to TRBJ2-1, with TRBD2 matching over 9 bases. The V segment lost 5 bases and the J segment 4 bases; nucleotides outside the gene matches: 6. CDR3 length equals 15 residues. The V gene's germline CDR1 is LGHNA and CDR2 YSLEER. This CDR3 reads CASSVGLAPYNEQFF. The CDR3 bases are TGCGCCAGCAGCGTCGGACTAGCGCCGTACAATGAGCAGTTCTTC.